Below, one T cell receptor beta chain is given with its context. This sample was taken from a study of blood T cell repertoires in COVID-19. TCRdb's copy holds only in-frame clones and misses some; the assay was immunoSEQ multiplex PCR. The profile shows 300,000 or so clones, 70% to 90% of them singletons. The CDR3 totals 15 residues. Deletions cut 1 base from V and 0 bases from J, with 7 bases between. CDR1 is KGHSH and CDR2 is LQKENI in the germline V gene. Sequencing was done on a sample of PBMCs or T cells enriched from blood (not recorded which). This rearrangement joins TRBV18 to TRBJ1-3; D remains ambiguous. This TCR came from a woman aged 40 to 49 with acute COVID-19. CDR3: CASSPQQPSGNTIYF. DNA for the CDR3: TGTGCCAGCTCACCACAACAGCCCTCTGGAAACACCATATATTTT.